Listed below are T cell receptor beta chains from one sample, sequenced in a study of control samples from healthy donors and cancer patients. Profiled with immunoSEQ multiplex PCR; TCRdb holds only in-frame clones, not every one. The table has about 120,000 clones, about nine tenths seen once; the top ten hold less than 9%. Sequencing used blood. These TCRs come from a young woman in good health. CDR3s include the opening cysteine and the closing phenylalanine or tryptophan. The D gene is left open where the match is weak. Size values are once, few and many counts, or a class for expanded clones, and some rows have none.

V: TRBV4-3
size: -
J: TRBJ2-3
D: TRBD2
DNA: TGCGCCAGCAGCCAAGATCCGCCGGGACTAGCATCCTCCACTACGCAGTATTTT
CDR3: CASSQDPPGLASSTTQYF

V: TRBV7-8
size: -
J: TRBJ1-5
D: -
DNA: TGTGCCAGCAGCTTAGTAGGGGGGACAAGCAATCAGCCCCAGCATTTT
CDR3: CASSLVGGTSNQPQHF

V: TRBV12-3/TRBV12-4
size: -
J: TRBJ1-1
D: -
DNA: TGTGCCAGCTTAATGACTGAAGCTTTCTTT
CDR3: CASLMTEAFF

V: TRBV3-1/TRBV3-2
size: few
J: TRBJ1-6
D: -
DNA: TGTGCCAGCAGCTTAGACAGGAATTCACCCCTCCACTTT
CDR3: CASSLDRNSPLHF

V: TRBV19
size: -
J: TRBJ2-3
D: -
DNA: TGTGCCAGTAGTATTTGGCAGGGGAGCACAGATACGCAGTATTTT
CDR3: CASSIWQGSTDTQYF

V: TRBV14
size: -
J: TRBJ2-2
D: -
DNA: TGTGCCAGCAGCCGGGGAGTTAACACCGGGGAGCTGTTTTTT
CDR3: CASSRGVNTGELFF

V: TRBV7-3
size: -
J: TRBJ2-4
D: -
DNA: TGTGCCAGCAGCCCCCAAGGGAGAGGGGCCAAAAACATTCAGTACTTC
CDR3: CASSPQGRGAKNIQYF

V: TRBV7-9
size: -
J: TRBJ2-5
D: -
DNA: TGTGCCAGCATGGCCGGCCGGGGAAACCCGGGACTCACGCACTTC
CDR3: CASMAGRGNPGLTHF

V: TRBV7-2
size: -
J: TRBJ2-1
D: TRBD2
DNA: TGTGCCAGCAGCTTACCTACTAGCGGGGGGAGCTCCTACAATGAGCAGTTCTTC
CDR3: CASSLPTSGGSSYNEQFF

V: TRBV2
size: -
J: TRBJ2-7
D: TRBD2
DNA: TGTGCCAGCAAGGGACTAGCGGGGTACGAGCAGTACTTC
CDR3: CASKGLAGYEQYF

V: TRBV24-1
size: -
J: TRBJ2-1
D: TRBD2
DNA: TGTGCCACCAGTGATTTGGCAAGCGGGGGGGGCAATGAGCAGTTCTTC
CDR3: CATSDLASGGGNEQFF